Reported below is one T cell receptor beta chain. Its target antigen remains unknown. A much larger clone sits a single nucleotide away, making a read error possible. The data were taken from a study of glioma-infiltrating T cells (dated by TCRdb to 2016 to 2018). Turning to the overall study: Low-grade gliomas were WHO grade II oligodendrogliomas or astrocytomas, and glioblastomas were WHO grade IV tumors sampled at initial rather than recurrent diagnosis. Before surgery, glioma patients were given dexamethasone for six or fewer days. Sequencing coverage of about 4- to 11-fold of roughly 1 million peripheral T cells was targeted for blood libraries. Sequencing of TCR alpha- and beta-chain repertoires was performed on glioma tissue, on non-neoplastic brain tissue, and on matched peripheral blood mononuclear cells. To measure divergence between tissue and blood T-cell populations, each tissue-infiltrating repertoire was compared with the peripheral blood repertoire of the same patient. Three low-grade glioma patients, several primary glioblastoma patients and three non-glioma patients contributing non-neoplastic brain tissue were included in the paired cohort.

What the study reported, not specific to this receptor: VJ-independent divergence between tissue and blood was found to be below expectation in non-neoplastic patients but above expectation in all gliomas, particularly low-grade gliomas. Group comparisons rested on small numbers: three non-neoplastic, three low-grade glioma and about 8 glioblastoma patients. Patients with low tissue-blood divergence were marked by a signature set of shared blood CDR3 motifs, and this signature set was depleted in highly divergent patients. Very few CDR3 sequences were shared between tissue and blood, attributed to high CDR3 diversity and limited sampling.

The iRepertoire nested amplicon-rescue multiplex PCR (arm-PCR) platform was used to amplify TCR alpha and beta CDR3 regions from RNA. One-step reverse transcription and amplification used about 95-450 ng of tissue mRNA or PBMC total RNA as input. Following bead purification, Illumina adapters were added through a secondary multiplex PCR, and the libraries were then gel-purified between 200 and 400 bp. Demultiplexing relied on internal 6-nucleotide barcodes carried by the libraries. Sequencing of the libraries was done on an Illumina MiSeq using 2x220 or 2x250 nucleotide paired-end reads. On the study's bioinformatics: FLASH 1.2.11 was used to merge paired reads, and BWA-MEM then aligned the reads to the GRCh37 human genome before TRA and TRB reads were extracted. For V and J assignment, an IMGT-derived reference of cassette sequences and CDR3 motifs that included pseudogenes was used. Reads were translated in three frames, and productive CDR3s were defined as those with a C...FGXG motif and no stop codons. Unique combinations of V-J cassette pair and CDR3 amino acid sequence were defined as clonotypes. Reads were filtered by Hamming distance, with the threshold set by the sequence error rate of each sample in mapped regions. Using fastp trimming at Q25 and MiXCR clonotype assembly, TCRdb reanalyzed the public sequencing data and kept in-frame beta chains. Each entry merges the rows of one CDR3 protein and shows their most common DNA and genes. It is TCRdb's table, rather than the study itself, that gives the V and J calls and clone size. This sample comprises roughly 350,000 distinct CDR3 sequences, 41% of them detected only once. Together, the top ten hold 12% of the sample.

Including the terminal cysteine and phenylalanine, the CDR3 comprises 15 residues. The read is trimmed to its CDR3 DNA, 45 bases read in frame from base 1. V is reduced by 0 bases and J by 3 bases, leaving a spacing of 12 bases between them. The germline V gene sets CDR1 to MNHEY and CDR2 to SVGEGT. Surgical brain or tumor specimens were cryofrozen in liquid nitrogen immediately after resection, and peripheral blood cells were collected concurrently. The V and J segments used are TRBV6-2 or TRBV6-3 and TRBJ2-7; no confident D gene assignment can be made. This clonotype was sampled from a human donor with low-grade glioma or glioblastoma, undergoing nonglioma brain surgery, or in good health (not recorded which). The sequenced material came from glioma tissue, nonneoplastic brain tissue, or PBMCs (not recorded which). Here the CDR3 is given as CASSYSLESSYEQYF. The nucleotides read TGTGCCAGCAGTTACTCCTTGGAGAGTAGCTACGAGCAGTACTTC.